The subject of this entry is one T cell receptor (beta chain). The antigen it binds to is not known. Base qualities are not provided; no much larger clone lies one nucleotide away. The CDR3, from cysteine to phenylalanine, totals 14 residues. Kept here is only the CDR3 DNA, which spans 42 bases and is read in frame from base 1. The germline V gene yields KGHDR for CDR1 and SFDVKD for CDR2. Ends trimmed: V by 4 bases, J by 3 bases; bases unmatched to a gene: 2. TCRbeta CDR3 regions were amplified from genomic DNA using the immunoSEQ Assay, a bias-controlled multiplex PCR. Per the authors' processing: Within the assay, amplification of reference gene primers was used to estimate how many nucleated cells each sample contained. To quantify the absolute abundance of each unique TCRbeta CDR3 rearrangement, sequence reads were collapsed and filtered. For each sample, productive Simpson clonality was calculated as the square root of Simpson's diversity index over productive rearrangements. The clones in this table, taken by TCRdb from immuneACCESS, are in-frame only. Not every clone is retained; where verified, under half of the shortfall comes from an unresolved V gene, and the cause of the rest is unknown. D and trimming were read from the DNA, whereas the V and J calls and clone size are those reported in that table. This sample holds 650,000 to 800,000 clones; 70% to 90% were observed only once. Together, the top ten hold over 0.2% of the sample.

The data were taken from a study of blood T cell repertoires in COVID-19 (dated by TCRdb to between 2020 and 2021). For the wider study: Samples from collaborators originated in the United States, Italy and Spain and spanned both the acute and convalescent phases of COVID-19. The prospective study material was composed of cDNA or gDNA derived from T cells, B-cell-depleted T cells, or PBMCs. Subjects who had been exposed to COVID-19, were actively infected with it, or had recovered from it provided the deeply sampled blood TCRbeta repertoires that made up the dataset. The repertoires were released in a freely available public database intended as a resource for research on the immune response to SARS-CoV-2. The samples were drawn from two sources: the first 160 participants of the ongoing ImmuneRACE study, and 950 to 1,500 subjects contributed by 6 global collaborators. The sample metadata nearly always contained a de-identified subject ID, COVID-19 status, age in years and sex. Where available, HLA class I and class II types were obtained from metadata supplied by the sample provider rather than from assay-based typing.

Whole blood was collected in K2EDTA tubes by collaborating institutions according to the institutions' own protocols. For TCRbeta analysis, collaborators shipped samples in one of three forms: frozen whole blood, isolated PBMCs, or DNA extracted from either of those sample types. Findings and caveats that apply to the study as a whole: The quantity of clinical and demographic metadata differed by source and by participant and was supplied without curation.

The chain was built from TRBV24-1 and TRBJ2-7, and 10 bases in between align with TRBD1. Sequenced material: peripheral blood. The sequence was obtained from a woman between 18 and 29 years old with acute or convalescent COVID-19. This receptor carries the CDR3 CATSEGQGVYEQYF. The sequenced DNA is TGTGCCACCAGTGAAGGACAGGGGGTCTACGAGCAGTACTTC.